The 10 T cell receptor beta chains in this list originate from one sample, sequenced in a study of blood T cell repertoires in COVID-19 (dated by TCRdb to the early 2020s). Libraries were built with the immunoSEQ multiplex PCR assay. TCRdb limited this immuneACCESS table to in-frame rearrangements with V and J called. A share of clones is missing; checked studies link under half to unresolved V genes, and the rest is unexplained. The sample table contains over 150,000 clones; only one count was recorded for 60% to 85% of them. The ten most abundant clones make up 2.5% to 3% of the sample. The sample was peripheral blood. The receptors come from a man between 65 and 79 years old with acute or convalescent COVID-19.

This clone was recorded only once. The chain combines TRBV5-4 with TRBJ2-7, with 14 bases identical to TRBD2. Germline V gene sequence: CDR1 SGHNT, CDR2 YYREEE (reference sequence). V dropped 4 bases and J dropped 3; count of bases not matched to a gene: 6. This CDR3 contains 16 residues. CDR3 loop: CASSQGLAGDLYEQYF. The CDR3 DNA reads as TGTGCCAGCAGCCAGGGACTAGCGGGGGACCTCTACGAGCAGTACTTC.

The sample holds many counts of this clone. V usage is TRBV19 and J usage is TRBJ2-4, with D perhaps TRBD2 (6 bases). Trimming cost V 5 bases and J 2 bases, with 13 bases left between them. CDR3 length: 15 residues. Germline CDR1 reads LNHDA; CDR2 reads SQIVND (reference sequence). The DNA of the CDR3 is TGTGCCAGTAGTGAAATGGGGAGGCCCAAAAACATTCAGTACTTC. Its translation is CASSEMGRPKNIQYF.

The chain employs TRBV18 and TRBJ1-1; tentatively, D is TRBD1 (6 bases). The germline V gene has CDR1 KGHSH and CDR2 LQKENI. V dropped 2 bases and J dropped 0 bases, with 10 bases sitting between them. This CDR3 spans 15 amino acids. This CDR3 is CASSPTGFVNTEAFF. The CDR3 region has the DNA TGTGCCAGCTCACCAACAGGGTTTGTGAACACTGAAGCTTTCTTT.

The genes are TRBV7-2 and TRBJ2-1; perhaps TRBD2 as D (5 bases). Trimming removed 5 bases from V and 9 bases from J, with 11 bases in between. Germline V lookup: CDR1 SGHTA, CDR2 FQGNSA. This CDR3 is built from 12 residues. Written as DNA, the CDR3 is TGTGCCAGCAGCCAACTAGAAGTTGAGCAGTTCTTC. Amino acid sequence: CASSQLEVEQFF.

The chain joins TRBV7-2 to TRBJ2-7, with TRBD1 as a possible D gene (5 bases). CDR3 length equals 13 residues. CDR1 is SGHTA, CDR2 FQGNSA, per germline. Between the trimmed V and J ends, which lost 5 bases and 2 bases, there was a span of 10 bases. Here the CDR3 reads CASSPTGPYEQYF. The CDR3 DNA reads TGTGCCAGCAGCCCCACAGGTCCCTACGAGCAGTACTTC.

The chain combines TRBV15 with TRBJ1-3; D uncertain. Germline V CDR1 and CDR2: LNHNV, YYDKDF (reference sequence). This CDR3 region has 15 residues. The V end was cut by 0 bases, the J end by 3 bases, with 9 bases between. The CDR3 nucleotides read TGTGCCACCAGCAGAGACCGGGTAGATGGAAACACCATATATTTT. Protein product: CATSRDRVDGNTIYF.

J is TRBJ2-7 and V is TRBV28, with a tentative D call TRBD1 (5 bases). The CDR3 is 14 amino acids. V was cut by 3 bases and J by 0 bases, with 9 bases left in between. CDR1 is MDHEN, CDR2 SYDVKM, per germline. The CDR3 sequence: CASSFWTNSYEQYF. Written as DNA, the CDR3 is TGTGCCAGCAGTTTTTGGACAAACTCCTACGAGCAGTACTTC. Based on the CDR3 plus reference TRBV28 and TRBJ2-7, the full variable domain is DVKVTQSSRYLVKRTGEKVFLECVQDMDHENMFWYRQDPGLGLRLIYFSYDVKMKEKGDIPEGYSVSREKKERFSLILESASTNQTSMYLCASSFWTNSYEQYFGPGTRLTVT.

The chain uses TRBV6-1 and TRBJ2-7; the D gene is possibly TRBD2 (6 bases). This CDR3 has 16 amino acids. Germline V gene sequence: CDR1 MNHNS, CDR2 SASEGT. V dropped 4 bases and J dropped 2 bases, with 18 bases sitting between them. CDR3 residues: CASSVTGGASPYEQYF. CDR3 bases: TGTGCCAGCAGTGTTACTGGCGGGGCTTCTCCCTACGAGCAGTACTTC.

The chain couples TRBV10-1 to TRBJ2-2, with D unclear. The V end lost 3 bases, the J end lost 1 base, and 9 bases lay between the germline ends. CDR1 is WNHNN and CDR2 is SYGVQD in the germline V gene (reference sequence). This CDR3 spans 15 amino acids. The CDR3: CASSDNAGNTGELFF. The CDR3 coding sequence is TGCGCCAGCAGTGATAATGCAGGGAACACCGGGGAGCTGTTTTTT.

The chain carries TRBV7-2 and TRBJ2-1; TRBD2 agrees at 10 bases. CDR3 size: 17 residues. V trimming: 1 base; J trimming: 3 bases; junction bases outside the gene matches: 6. Germline-derived CDR1 and CDR2 are SGHTA and FQGNSA. The CDR3 coding sequence is TGTGCCAGCAGCTTAGTTCAAGCTAGCGGGAGCTACAATGAGCAGTTCTTC. Translating gives CASSLVQASGSYNEQFF. Filled out from reference TRBV7-2 and TRBJ2-1, the complete variable domain reads GAGVSQSPSNKVTEKGKDVELRCDPISGHTALYWYRQSLGQGLEFLIYFQGNSAPDKSGLPSDRFSAERTGGSVSTLTIQRTQQEDSAVYLCASSLVQASGSYNEQFFGPGTRLTVL.